These T cell receptor beta chains were read from a single sample in a study of T cell changes during pregnancy in multiple sclerosis. Some clones are missing from TCRdb's copy, which holds only in-frame ones; the method was immunoSEQ multiplex PCR. The sample lists tens of thousands of clones, 70% to 90% seen once, with 0.5% to 0.6% in the top ten. Material: CD4+ T cells from peripheral blood mononuclear cells, obtained in the first trimester of pregnancy. The source of these receptors is a female donor with multiple sclerosis, enrolled in a pregnancy study. CDR3s include the opening cysteine and the closing phenylalanine or tryptophan. A D gene is named only where the DNA matches it firmly. For some rows the clone size is stated as once, few or many, or as a class when expanded; others skip it.

cdr3_length,d_call,v_call,j_call,clone_size,cdr3_nt,cdr3_aa
15,TRBD1,TRBV6-5,TRBJ1-4,few,TGTGCCAGCAGTTCACCGGGACAGAGGAATGAAAAACTGTTTTTT,CASSSPGQRNEKLFF
15,TRBD1,TRBV5-1,TRBJ1-1,NA,TGCGCCAGCAGCTTGGATGGGGACAGGGTCACTGAAGCTTTCTTT,CASSLDGDRVTEAFF
19,TRBD1,TRBV7-9,TRBJ1-6,NA,TGTGCCAGCAGCGCTAGGAAGGGGGCTGAGTACTCCTATAATTCACCCCTCCACTTT,CASSARKGAEYSYNSPLHF
16,TRBD1,TRBV19,TRBJ1-5,NA,TGTGCCAGTAGTATTGGGGCGACAGGGTGGAATCAGCCCCAGCATTTT,CASSIGATGWNQPQHF
13,TRBD2,TRBV2,TRBJ2-1,NA,TGTGCCAATAGCGGGAGGGCCGGCAATGAGCAGTTCTTC,CANSGRAGNEQFF
17,NA,TRBV11-1,TRBJ2-3,NA,TGTGCCAGCAGCTTGGGTGGGGGCCCTCATCTCACAGATACGCAGTATTTT,CASSLGGGPHLTDTQYF
17,NA,TRBV9,TRBJ1-1,NA,TGTGCCAGCAGCGTAGATCCGGCGGGGAGCTTGAACACTGAAGCTTTCTTT,CASSVDPAGSLNTEAFF
11,TRBD1,TRBV29-1,TRBJ2-1,once,TGCAGCGGGACAGGTCACAATGAGCAGTTCTTC,CSGTGHNEQFF
14,TRBD2,TRBV7-7,TRBJ2-1,NA,TGTGCCAGCAGCTACAGCGGGGGGGCCGATGAGCAGTTCTTC,CASSYSGGADEQFF
19,TRBD1,TRBV5-5,TRBJ2-6,NA,TGTGCCAGCAGCTTGTTTTCCCAGGGGGCGGTGTCCGGGGCCAACGTCCTGACTTTC,CASSLFSQGAVSGANVLTF
14,TRBD1,TRBV18,TRBJ1-5,NA,TGTGCCAGCTCACAACAGGGGGCCGATCAGCCCCAGCATTTT,CASSQQGADQPQHF
16,TRBD1,TRBV4-1,TRBJ1-1,NA,TGCGCCAGCAGCTCGACTAGACAGGGGGCGAGCACTGAAGCTTTCTTT,CASSSTRQGASTEAFF
15,TRBD2,TRBV4-1,TRBJ2-1,NA,TGCGCCAGCAGCCAACTAGCGGGAGATTCCAATGAGCAGTTCTTC,CASSQLAGDSNEQFF
15,TRBD1,TRBV18,TRBJ2-7,NA,TGTGCCAGCTCACCACAGAGGGGACAGGGATACGAGCAGTACTTC,CASSPQRGQGYEQYF
16,TRBD2,TRBV7-2,TRBJ2-3,NA,TGTGCCAGCAGCTTGGGGATAGCGGGAACCGCAGATACGCAGTATTTT,CASSLGIAGTADTQYF
14,NA,TRBV5-1,TRBJ2-7,NA,TGCGCCAGCAGCCTAGGACAAGGTAACTACGAGCAGTACTTC,CASSLGQGNYEQYF
16,TRBD2,TRBV11-3,TRBJ2-2,NA,TGTGCCAGCAGCTTATTATTAGCGGGGGTGACCGGGGAGCTGTTTTTT,CASSLLLAGVTGELFF
16,NA,TRBV28,TRBJ1-2,NA,TGTGCCAGCACCGCTATCAGGGGCAGGGGCATCTATGGCTACACCTTC,CASTAIRGRGIYGYTF
12,NA,TRBV19,TRBJ1-1,NA,TGTGCCAGTGATACAGGGTCGGCTGAAGCTTTCTTT,CASDTGSAEAFF
14,NA,TRBV5-6,TRBJ2-7,NA,TGTGCCAGCAGCTCCCCGGGGGTTTTTTCCGAGCAGTACTTC,CASSSPGVFSEQYF
14,TRBD1,TRBV28,TRBJ2-7,NA,TGTGCCAGCAGACCGGACAGGGTCACCTACGAGCAGTACTTC,CASRPDRVTYEQYF
15,TRBD1,TRBV7-9,TRBJ2-3,NA,TGTGCCAGCAGCTTCGACAGGGGTAATCGGGATACGCAGTATTTT,CASSFDRGNRDTQYF
13,TRBD1,TRBV6-5,TRBJ1-2,NA,TGTGCCAGCAGTCCGGACAGGACCTTGGGCTACACCTTC,CASSPDRTLGYTF
15,NA,TRBV7-9,TRBJ2-1,NA,TGTGCCAGCAGCTTAGACGGGGGGCGATACAATGAGCAGTTCTTC,CASSLDGGRYNEQFF
16,NA,TRBV6-6,TRBJ2-3,NA,TGTGCCAGCGAAAGGGGGGGCGTCAACCCCTCAGATACGCAGTATTTT,CASERGGVNPSDTQYF
12,NA,TRBV6-5,TRBJ2-5,NA,TGTGCCAGCAGTCCGTCTCAAGAGACCCAGTACTTC,CASSPSQETQYF
13,NA,TRBV30,TRBJ2-3,NA,TGTGCCTGGAGCCGGGGTCCGTGGGATACGCAGTATTTT,CAWSRGPWDTQYF
16,TRBD2,TRBV5-1,TRBJ2-2,few,TGCGCCAGCAGCTCCTTAGCGGGTACGAACACCGGGGAGCTGTTTTTT,CASSSLAGTNTGELFF
15,NA,TRBV18,TRBJ2-6,NA,TGTGCCAGCTCATTATCAGGGGCTGGGGCCAACGTCCTGACTTTC,CASSLSGAGANVLTF
15,TRBD1,TRBV2,TRBJ1-2,NA,TGTGCCAGCAATGAACAGGGGCCTTCGGGGGGTGGCTACACCTTC,CASNEQGPSGGGYTF
14,NA,TRBV5-1,TRBJ1-2,NA,TGCGCCAGCAGCTTGACCACAGGGAGCTATGGCTACACCTTC,CASSLTTGSYGYTF
13,TRBD1,TRBV14,TRBJ2-7,NA,TGTGCCAGCAGCCAAGACAGGGGGACCGAGCAGTACTTC,CASSQDRGTEQYF
14,TRBD1,TRBV30,TRBJ2-3,NA,TGTGCCTGGAGTCTGACAGGGTTTGCAGATACGCAGTATTTT,CAWSLTGFADTQYF
14,TRBD1,TRBV10-3,TRBJ2-7,NA,TGTGCCGCAAGACCGGGACAGGGGACCTACGAGCAGTACTTC,CAARPGQGTYEQYF
14,NA,TRBV29-1,TRBJ1-1,NA,TGCAGCGTTCGGGGGGAGCGACTTTCAGGGGAAGCTTTCTTT,CSVRGERLSGEAFF
12,NA,TRBV4-3,TRBJ2-1,few,TGCGCCAGCAGCCAAGCACTAGGGGAGCAGTTCTTC,CASSQALGEQFF
18,TRBD2,TRBV5-1,TRBJ2-5,NA,TGCGCCAGCAGCGTTGGGGGACTTGGACTAGCGGGGGGAGAGACCCAGTACTTC,CASSVGGLGLAGGETQYF
13,NA,TRBV28,TRBJ2-1,NA,TGTGCCAGCAGTCCACCCGGACGGGGTGAGCAGTTCTTC,CASSPPGRGEQFF